This T cell receptor beta chain was sequenced during a study of response to subunit inactivated influenza vaccine. TCRdb reprocessed the RT-PCR reads with MiXCR, giving one entry per CDR3 protein. The table includes some 570,000 distinct CDR3 sequences, around 10% detected once. Trimming cost V 5 bases and J 3 bases, with 16 bases left between them. Germline V gene lookup returns CDR1 SGHTA and CDR2 FQGNSA. This CDR3 has 15 residues. The data were also submitted as part of a second study, on T cells expressing NK-cell markers. This second study notes: The TCR beta cDNA came from 5'RACE template switching with UMIs. Sorted T-cell subsets CD3+CD56+NKG2C+, CD3+CD56+NKG2C- and CD3+CD56-NKG2C+ were TCR beta-sequenced.

This receptor was taken from a man aged 45-65 years who received an inactivated influenza vaccine. Here the sequenced sample was PBMCs from blood, taken on the day of vaccination. The genes are TRBV7-2 and TRBJ2-5, with D possibly matching TRBD1 (6 bases). The CDR3 spells CASSRKQGVEETQYF. CDR3 DNA: TGTGCCAGCAGCCGCAAACAGGGTGTGGAAGAGACCCAGTACTTC.